This entry features one TCR beta chain sequence. Methods used by the authors: Estimated nucleated cell counts came from reference gene primer amplification. This table comes from immunoSEQ multiplex PCR, and its TCRdb copy is limited to in-frame clones, with some not included. V, J and clone size were drawn from that table, and D and trimming were deduced from the DNA. The table has 140,000 to 150,000 clones, around nine tenths seen once. After removal of 2 bases from V and 5 bases from J, the junction contained 13 bases not matched to a gene. There are 17 residues in the CDR3. Germline V CDR1 and CDR2: LGHNA, YNFKEQ. This entry is derived from a study of blood T cell repertoires in COVID-19. Looking at the study overall: Specimens from acute and convalescent COVID-19 originated in the United States, Italy and Spain. Nucleic acid was either cDNA or gDNA, and it came from T cells, B-cell-depleted T cells, or PBMCs.

The sequencing sample was made of peripheral blood. V usage is TRBV4-2 and J usage is TRBJ2-5, with 8 bases aligning to TRBD2. This TCR derives from a man in his sixties with active or convalescent COVID-19. CDR3 DNA: TGTGCCAGCAGCCAATGGGTCGGTGGAAGCGGGAGTGAGACCCAGTACTTC. This sequence encodes CASSQWVGGSGSETQYF.